The 25 T cell receptor beta chains below come from one sample, sequenced in a study of vaccination and CD4 T cells after COVID-19. The Oncomine TCR Beta short-read assay was applied to DNA of cultured CD4+ T cells. TCRdb independently ran MiXCR on the PCR reads; one entry per CDR3 protein. The sample consists of 10,000 to 15,000 distinct CDR3 sequences, 60% to 80% of them appearing once. Regarding treatment: approximately 9-day PBMC culture with coronavirus spike peptide pools or control peptides (ViraFEST assay). These receptors have no known antigen. The sample was CD4+ T cells from blood, cultured in vitro, taken after SARS-CoV-2 vaccination. The receptors stem from a human donor who received a COVID-19 vaccine.

V and J are TRBV7-2 and TRBJ2-5, with unresolved D. The germline V gene encodes CDR1 SGHTA and CDR2 FQGNSA. The CDR3 is 14 amino acids. V was cut by 0 bases and J by 5 bases, with 10 bases left in between. The CDR3 sequence: CASSLAPSRETQYF. CDR3 DNA sequence: TGTGCCAGCAGCTTAGCGCCGTCCAGGGAGACCCAGTACTTC.

The chain couples TRBV20-1 to TRBJ2-4; a weak D match, TRBD2 (5 bases). V lost 3 bases and J lost 0, with 9 bases in between. CDR1 and CDR2 from the germline V gene are DFQATT and SNEGSKA (reference sequence). The CDR3 length is 14 residues. This chain's CDR3 is CSASRRLAKNIQYF. The DNA of the CDR3 is TGCAGTGCTAGTAGGAGGCTAGCCAAAAACATTCAGTACTTC.

The gene calls are TRBV7-9 and TRBJ2-7; 7 positions agree with TRBD1. The trim removed 5 bases at V and 3 bases at J, leaving 13 bases unmatched. CDR3 size: 16 residues. CDR1 and CDR2 from the germline V gene are SEHNR and FQNEAQ (reference sequence). Written as DNA, the CDR3 is TGTGCCAGCAGCGCGCACAGGGGAAGGTTAGGCTACGAGCAGTACTTC. It specifies CASSAHRGRLGYEQYF.

The gene calls are TRBV10-3 and TRBJ2-7; no reliable D call. CDR3 length equals 13 residues. V was pared by 3 bases and J by 1 base, with 7 bases between. Looked up from germline, CDR1 is ENHRY and CDR2 is SYGVKD. The CDR3: CAISDWASYEQYF. The DNA for the CDR3 is TGTGCCATCAGTGATTGGGCGTCCTACGAGCAGTACTTC.

The V and J genes are TRBV9 and TRBJ1-2; 8 bases agree with TRBD1. V lost 0 bases, J lost 8 bases, and 9 bases stayed unmatched. The CDR3 is made up of 15 amino acids. Germline CDR1 reads SGDLS; CDR2 reads YYNGEE. CDR3 amino acids: CASSVVDRAGQGYTF. Here the CDR3 DNA reads TGTGCCAGCAGCGTAGTGGACAGGGCGGGTCAAGGCTACACCTTC.

The chain combines TRBV5-1 with TRBJ2-3; 8 bases line up with TRBD1. Germline CDR1 SGHRS, CDR2 YFSETQ. V shed 4 bases, J shed 2 bases, and the junction held 12 bases outside the gene matches. This CDR3 spans 17 amino acids. The CDR3 loop reads CASSPQTGVGDTDTQYF. The CDR3 DNA is TGCGCCAGCAGCCCCCAGACAGGGGTGGGGGACACAGATACGCAGTATTTT. The entire variable domain, with the rest obtained from reference TRBV5-1 and TRBJ2-3, is as follows: KAGVTQTPRYLIKTRGQQVTLSCSPISGHRSVSWYQQTPGQGLQFLFEYFSETQRNKGNFPGRFSGRQFSNSRSEMNVSTLELGDSALYLCASSPQTGVGDTDTQYFGPGTRLTVL.

This chain connects TRBV20-1 to TRBJ1-5; D gene ambiguous. Trimming took off 3 bases at V and 11 bases at J, with 20 bases between the two ends. The CDR3 runs to 14 residues. Per germline, CDR1 DFQATT and CDR2 SNEGSKA (reference sequence). CDR3: CSASPGNRIGSQHF. Here the CDR3 DNA reads TGCAGTGCTAGCCCTGGCAATAGGATCGGGTCCCAGCATTTT.

This chain connects TRBV19 to TRBJ1-6; unclear D gene. The V gene's germline CDR1 is LNHDA and CDR2 SQIVND (reference sequence). The CDR3 sequence is 14 residues long. With 1 base removed from V and 5 bases from J, the gap between germline ends came to 6 bases. The CDR3 coding sequence is TGTGCCAGTAGTATAGGACGCGATAATTCACCCCTCCACTTT. It encodes CASSIGRDNSPLHF.

This clonotype has more than one count but fewer than ten. This rearrangement joins TRBV5-4 to TRBJ2-3; TRBD2 matches at 13 bases. The germline V gene has CDR1 SGHNT and CDR2 YYREEE (reference sequence). The V and J ends lost 3 bases and 3 bases, in that order; junction bases with no gene match: 4. CDR3 length equals 16 residues. The CDR3 bases are TGTGCCAGCAGCTCCACTAGCGGGGGGGAGACAGATACGCAGTATTTT. Translation: CASSSTSGGETDTQYF.

The V call is TRBV19, the J call TRBJ1-1, with 8 bases that match TRBD1. V lost 1 base to trimming and J lost 5 bases; unmatched junction nucleotides: 6. The CDR3 consists of 15 residues. Germline V gene sequence: CDR1 LNHDA, CDR2 SQIVND (reference sequence). The CDR3 sequence: CASSIGTGIGTEAFF. CDR3 sequence (DNA): TGTGCCAGTAGTATAGGGACAGGGATCGGAACTGAAGCTTTCTTT. The full variable domain, rest sourced from reference TRBV19 and TRBJ1-1, is DGGITQSPKYLFRKEGQNVTLSCEQNLNHDAMYWYRQDPGQGLRLIYYSQIVNDFQKGDIAEGYSVSREKKESFPLTVTSAQKNPTAFYLCASSIGTGIGTEAFFGQGTRLTVV.

This rearrangement joins TRBV25-1 to TRBJ1-4, with no clear D. The CDR3 spans 14 residues. With 6 bases removed from V and 5 bases from J, the gap between germline ends came to 13 bases. CDR1 is MGHDK and CDR2 is SYGVNS in the germline V gene. The CDR3 here is CASRKGSENEKLFF. The CDR3, as DNA: TGTGCCAGCAGAAAGGGCAGTGAGAATGAAAAACTGTTTTTT.

This clonotype appeared a single time. The rearrangement joins TRBV7-9 to TRBJ1-2; TRBD1 agrees at 10 bases. CDR3 length: 15 amino acids. J gave up 5 bases and V 5 bases, and 8 bases lay outside the gene matches. Per the germline V gene, CDR1 is SEHNR and CDR2 is FQNEAQ (reference sequence). For the CDR3, the DNA is TGTGCCAGCAGCGCGACGACAGGGGGCGGTTATGGCTACACCTTC. Translated, it gives CASSATTGGGYGYTF.

The chain employs TRBV3-1 and TRBJ2-3; 11 nucleotides match TRBD1. Germline V gene data show CDR1 as LGHDT and CDR2 as YNNKEL (reference sequence). J was trimmed by 3 bases and V by 4 bases; bases with no gene match: 6. There are 16 residues in the CDR3. As DNA, the CDR3 is TGTGCCAGCAGCCGCCGGGACAGGGGGACTACAGATACGCAGTATTTT. The encoded protein is CASSRRDRGTTDTQYF.

This chain joins TRBV20-1 and TRBJ2-3; TRBD2 aligns across 13 bases. The germline V gene encodes CDR1 DFQATT and CDR2 SNEGSKA (reference sequence). The CDR3 covers 13 residues. V was clipped by 6 bases and J by 7 bases; unmatched bases: 4. CDR3 nucleotides: TGCAGTGCAACTAGCGGGGGGGCAAATACGCAGTATTTT. It is translated as CSATSGGANTQYF.

Only a few counts were recorded for this clonotype. CDR3 residues: CASRAYKGQTYEQYF. The CDR3 DNA is TGTGCCAGCAGGGCCTATAAGGGACAGACCTACGAGCAGTACTTC. The chain has TRBV6-1 and TRBJ2-7, with 7 bases matching TRBD1. The CDR3 spans 15 residues. Germline-derived CDR1 and CDR2 are MNHNS and SASEGT. Trimming took 6 bases from V and 2 from J; bases not matched to a gene: 10.

This sequence joins TRBV7-8 and TRBJ2-3; 7 nucleotides agree with TRBD2. Trimming took 6 bases from V and 1 from J; bases not matched to a gene: 7. Germline CDR1 SGHVS, CDR2 FQNEAQ. The CDR3 is made up of 15 amino acids. CDR3 region: CASRAGRGGTDTQYF. CDR3 in DNA: TGTGCCAGCAGGGCAGGACGGGGGGGCACAGATACGCAGTATTTT.

V and J are TRBV7-6 and TRBJ2-5; 10 nucleotides line up with TRBD2. This CDR3 spans 15 amino acids. CDR1 is SGHVS, CDR2 FNYEAQ, per germline. CDR3 in DNA: TGTGCTATAGGGTCTAGCGGGGGTTACCAAGAGACCCAGTACTTC. This codes for CAIGSSGGYQETQYF.

This sequence joins TRBV14 and TRBJ2-5; 7 bases are a match to TRBD2. CDR1 and CDR2 (germline): SGHDN, FVKESK. The V segment lost 5 bases and the J segment 1 base; nucleotides outside the gene matches: 1. CDR3 size: 13 residues. CDR3 DNA: TGTGCCAGCAGCTGGACTAGCCAAGAGACCCAGTACTTC. This gives the protein CASSWTSQETQYF.

V gene TRBV7-9 combines with J gene TRBJ1-2; TRBD1 is a possible D gene (6 bases). V dropped 1 base and J dropped 4 bases, with 25 bases sitting between them. This CDR3 contains 19 residues. Germline CDR1 is SEHNR and CDR2 is FQNEAQ (reference sequence). The CDR3 DNA sequence: TGTGCCAGCAGCTTAGTCCGTGTGGGGGGGCCGCTGTATCCCTATGGCTACACCTTC. This sequence encodes CASSLVRVGGPLYPYGYTF.

This sequence joins TRBV24-1 and TRBJ2-5, with a tentative D call TRBD1 (7 bases). The germline V gene encodes CDR1 KGHDR and CDR2 SFDVKD. V gave up 9 bases and J gave up 5 bases, with 18 bases separating them. CDR3 size: 14 residues. CDR3 nucleotides: TGTGCCACCGGGGGGCGAACAGGGGAGGAGACCCAGTACTTC. It encodes CATGGRTGEETQYF.

There are a few counts of this clonotype. The chain links TRBV20-1 to TRBJ2-3, with 15 bases identical to TRBD2. Germline V gene lookup returns CDR1 DFQATT and CDR2 SNEGSKA (reference sequence). With V trimmed by 7 bases and J by 6 bases, 5 bases remained unmatched. The CDR3 is 14 residues long. The CDR3 region is CSGTSGGARDTQYF. CDR3 DNA sequence: TGCAGTGGGACTAGCGGGGGGGCCCGCGATACGCAGTATTTT.

The chain couples TRBV7-9 to TRBJ2-5, with 7 bases aligning to TRBD2. V dropped 3 bases and J dropped 2; count of bases not matched to a gene: 6. This CDR3 has 15 amino acids. In germline, CDR1 is SEHNR, CDR2 FQNEAQ (reference sequence). DNA for the CDR3: TGTGCCAGCAGCTTGGGAGCGGGGAGGCAAGAGACCCAGTACTTC. Translating gives CASSLGAGRQETQYF.

The chain couples TRBV20-1 to TRBJ2-7; no clear D gene. The length of the CDR3 is 11 residues. Looked up from germline, CDR1 is DFQATT and CDR2 is SNEGSKA (reference sequence). V lost 6 bases and J 4 bases, leaving 10 bases between the germline ends. CDR3 amino acids: CSAEQRYEQYF. For the CDR3, the DNA is TGCAGTGCAGAACAGCGTTACGAGCAGTACTTC.

The chain links TRBV5-4 to TRBJ2-5, with 10 bases that match TRBD2. The CDR3 is 16 residues long. V was pared by 4 bases and J by 0 bases, with 6 bases of the junction left unmatched. Germline loops: CDR1 SGHNT, CDR2 YYREEE (reference sequence). The CDR3 DNA reads TGTGCCAGCAGCGCTCAGCGGGGGGGCGACCAAGAGACCCAGTACTTC. This translates into CASSAQRGGDQETQYF. Full variable domain (missing parts from reference TRBV5-4 and TRBJ2-5): ETGVTQSPTHLIKTRGQQVTLRCSSQSGHNTVSWYQQALGQGPQFIFQYYREEENGRGNFPPRFSGLQFPNYSSELNVNALELDDSALYLCASSAQRGGDQETQYFGPGTRLLVL.

The chain links TRBV19 to TRBJ1-1, with a weak D call TRBD1 (5 bases). This CDR3 contains 15 residues. Germline CDR1 and CDR2: LNHDA and SQIVND (reference sequence). Trimming stripped 6 bases from V and 1 base from J, with 15 bases between. CDR3 DNA: TGTGCCAGTAGCGCCACCCCGACAGAGAACACTGAAGCTTTCTTT. Translating it yields CASSATPTENTEAFF. The full variable domain, completed using reference TRBV19 and TRBJ1-1, is DGGITQSPKYLFRKEGQNVTLSCEQNLNHDAMYWYRQDPGQGLRLIYYSQIVNDFQKGDIAEGYSVSREKKESFPLTVTSAQKNPTAFYLCASSATPTENTEAFFGQGTRLTVV.